Following are 30 T cell receptor beta chains from one sample sequenced in a study of T cells in localized non-small cell lung cancer. The protocol was immunoSEQ multiplex PCR, while the TCRdb copy is restricted to in-frame clones and leaves out a portion. The sample records tens of thousands of clones, under 85% being singletons. The source material was peripheral blood, sampled before any cancer treatment. The source is a female donor aged 60 or older with stage II squamous cell lung carcinoma.

Only one count was recorded for this clone. The chain joins TRBV19 to TRBJ1-2; the match to TRBD1 covers 7 bases. Trimming took 5 bases from V and 2 from J; bases not matched to a gene: 5. The CDR3 consists of 14 residues. Germline-derived CDR1 and CDR2 are LNHDA and SQIVND (reference sequence). CDR3: CASSAQQGNYGYTF. CDR3 in DNA: TGTGCCAGTAGTGCCCAACAGGGGAACTATGGCTACACCTTC. Full variable domain (remainder filled in from reference TRBV19 and TRBJ1-2): DGGITQSPKYLFRKEGQNVTLSCEQNLNHDAMYWYRQDPGQGLRLIYYSQIVNDFQKGDIAEGYSVSREKKESFPLTVTSAQKNPTAFYLCASSAQQGNYGYTFGSGTRLTVV.

The V and J genes are TRBV5-6 and TRBJ1-1, with D perhaps matching TRBD1 (6 bases). From germline, CDR1 is SGHDT and CDR2 YYEEEE. V dropped 0 bases and J dropped 0 bases, with 12 bases sitting between them. This CDR3 contains 16 residues. The CDR3 bases are TGTGCCAGCAGCTTGGAAGGGGGGCGGGTGAACACTGAAGCTTTCTTT. Translating it yields CASSLEGGRVNTEAFF. The complete variable domain, with remaining parts taken from reference TRBV5-6 and TRBJ1-1, reads DAGVTQSPTHLIKTRGQQVTLRCSPKSGHDTVSWYQQALGQGPQFIFQYYEEEERQRGNFPDRFSGHQFPNYSSELNVNALLLGDSALYLCASSLEGGRVNTEAFFGQGTRLTVV.

This clone was counted a few times. The rearrangement uses TRBV27 and TRBJ1-6, with TRBD1 matching over 7 bases. This CDR3 comprises 14 residues. CDR1 is MNHEY, CDR2 SMNVEV, per germline (reference sequence). The V segment lost 5 bases and the J segment 13 bases; nucleotides outside the gene matches: 11. The CDR3 DNA is TGTGCCAGCAGTCTCAGACAGGGTGTCGACCCCCTCCACTTT. Its protein is CASSLRQGVDPLHF.

As for this clone: The sample contains more than one DNA sequence encoding this CDR3. The chain recombines TRBV5-6 with TRBJ1-4; 7 positions match TRBD1. With 1 base clipped from V and 7 bases from J, the junction kept 4 bases outside the gene matches. Germline lookup yields CDR1 SGHDT and CDR2 YYEEEE. The CDR3 runs to 14 residues. The CDR3 reads CASSLRTGSEKLFF. The CDR3 nucleotides read TGTGCCAGCAGCTTGAGGACAGGTTCTGAAAAACTGTTTTTT.

The genes are TRBV19 and TRBJ2-5; 10 bases agree with TRBD2. The CDR3 is made up of 15 amino acids. CDR1 and CDR2 from the germline V gene are LNHDA and SQIVND (reference sequence). V shed 6 bases, J shed 4 bases, and the junction held 8 bases outside the gene matches. DNA for the CDR3: TGTGCCAGTAGCTTAGCGGGGGGCCGTCGAGAGACCCAGTACTTC. Residues: CASSLAGGRRETQYF.

The V and J genes are TRBV7-9 and TRBJ1-2; no clear D. V dropped 5 bases and J dropped 3 bases, with 4 bases sitting between them. This CDR3 comprises 11 residues. The germline V gene encodes CDR1 SEHNR and CDR2 FQNEAQ (reference sequence). The CDR3 loop reads CASSPDYGYTF. The DNA for the CDR3 is TGTGCCAGCAGCCCGGACTATGGCTACACCTTC. Complete variable domain (other parts from reference TRBV7-9 and TRBJ1-2): DTGVSQNPRHKITKRGQNVTFRCDPISEHNRLYWYRQTLGQGPEFLTYFQNEAQLEKSRLLSDRFSAERPKGSFSTLEIQRTEQGDSAMYLCASSPDYGYTFGSGTRLTVV.

The V and J genes are TRBV7-4 and TRBJ1-5, with a tentative D call TRBD1 (5 bases). Germline V gene sequence: CDR1 SGHVT, CDR2 SQSDAQ. Between the trimmed V and J ends, which lost 5 bases and 3 bases, there was a span of 23 bases. The CDR3 has 18 amino acids. The CDR3 bases are TGTGCCAGCAGCCCCCGCCAGGGTAGGAATGATAACAATCAGCCCCAGCATTTT. Translated, it gives CASSPRQGRNDNNQPQHF.

This sequence joins TRBV9 and TRBJ1-2, with a tentative D call TRBD1 (5 bases). The CDR3 length is 14 residues. Trimming cost V 0 bases and J 5 bases, with 11 bases left between them. From germline, CDR1 is SGDLS and CDR2 YYNGEE. CDR3 residues: CASSVARGGYGYTF. The CDR3 nucleotides are TGTGCCAGCAGCGTAGCCCGGGGGGGATATGGCTACACCTTC. The whole variable domain, remainder taken from reference TRBV9 and TRBJ1-2, is DSGVTQTPKHLITATGQRVTLRCSPRSGDLSVYWYQQSLDQGLQFLIQYYNGEERAKGNILERFSAQQFPDLHSELNLSSLELGDSALYFCASSVARGGYGYTFGSGTRLTVV.

The V gene is TRBV7-3, the J gene TRBJ1-6, with D possibly TRBD1 on 6 matching bases. The CDR3 has 14 residues. Deletions cut 4 bases from V and 7 bases from J, with 11 bases between. Germline CDR1 SGHTA, CDR2 FQGTGA. CDR3: CASSSTGRNSPLHF. The CDR3 coding sequence is TGTGCCAGCAGCTCTACAGGGAGGAATTCACCCCTCCACTTT. The whole variable domain, filled in from reference TRBV7-3 and TRBJ1-6, reads GAGVSQTPSNKVTEKGKYVELRCDPISGHTALYWYRQSLGQGPEFLIYFQGTGAADDSGLPNDRFFAVRPEGSVSTLKIQRTERGDSAVYLCASSSTGRNSPLHFGNGTRLTVT.

The V call is TRBV2, the J call TRBJ2-2; possible D gene TRBD1, 6 bases. The V gene's germline CDR1 is SNHLY and CDR2 FYNNEI. The CDR3 sequence is 15 residues long. V was pared by 3 bases and J by 4 bases, with 12 bases between. The CDR3 DNA reads TGTGCCAGCAGTGATCAGGGGCACACCACCGGGGAGCTGTTTTTT. This translates into CASSDQGHTTGELFF. The variable domain in full, completed from reference TRBV2 and TRBJ2-2, reads EPEVTQTPSHQVTQMGQEVILRCVPISNHLYFYWYRQILGQKVEFLVSFYNNEISEKSEIFDDQFSVERPDGSNFTLKIRSTKLEDSAMYFCASSDQGHTTGELFFGEGSRLTVL.

The J gene is TRBJ2-7, the V gene TRBV4-1; no definite D call. With 0 bases removed from V and 3 bases from J, the gap between germline ends came to 9 bases. In germline, CDR1 is MGHRA, CDR2 YSYEKL. The CDR3 totals 14 residues. CDR3 sequence: CASSQDVFYYEQYF. CDR3 DNA sequence: TGCGCCAGCAGCCAAGATGTCTTTTACTACGAGCAGTACTTC.

The chain couples TRBV5-6 to TRBJ2-6, with TRBD2 matching 7 bases. CDR3 length: 15 amino acids. The trim removed 4 bases at V and 2 bases at J, leaving 3 bases unmatched. Looked up from germline, CDR1 is SGHDT and CDR2 is YYEEEE. DNA for the CDR3: TGTGCCAGCAGCGCTCGGGGGGCTGGGGCCAACGTCCTGACTTTC. Translating it yields CASSARGAGANVLTF.

The chain is built from TRBV18 and TRBJ1-5; D gene unclear. Trimming left V 3 bases short and J 4 bases short, with 10 bases between. The CDR3 is 14 residues long. CDR1 and CDR2 from the germline V gene are KGHSH and LQKENI. The CDR3 loop reads CASSPAALNQPQHF. The DNA for the CDR3 is TGTGCCAGCTCACCGGCGGCCTTAAATCAGCCCCAGCATTTT.

The gene calls are TRBV25-1 and TRBJ1-2; D unresolved. CDR3 size: 11 residues. Germline CDR1 and CDR2: MGHDK and SYGVNS. Trimming left V 2 bases short and J 8 bases short, with 6 bases between. CDR3 protein: CASSEGKGYTF. DNA for the CDR3: TGTGCCAGCAGTGAAGGGAAAGGCTACACCTTC.

The chain couples TRBV5-1 to TRBJ1-2, with D possibly matching TRBD1 (5 bases). Per germline, CDR1 SGHRS and CDR2 YFSETQ. The CDR3 totals 13 residues. Trimming cost V 0 bases and J 8 bases, with 11 bases left between them. CDR3 sequence reads: CASSLEGAGGYTF. The CDR3 coding sequence is TGCGCCAGCAGCTTGGAAGGGGCGGGCGGCTACACCTTC.

The CDR3 sequence: CASSKQDGSTDTQYF. In nucleotides, the CDR3 is TGCGCCAGCAGCAAACAGGACGGGAGCACAGATACGCAGTATTTT. This rearrangement joins TRBV5-1 to TRBJ2-3; D perhaps matches TRBD1 (5 bases). This CDR3 has 15 residues. The V end lost 4 bases, the J end lost 0 bases, and 12 bases lay between the germline ends. Germline V gene data show CDR1 as SGHRS and CDR2 as YFSETQ.

The chain uses TRBV28 and TRBJ1-5; a possible D gene is TRBD1 (5 bases). V was pared by 7 bases and J by 5 bases, with 15 bases between. Germline V gives CDR1 MDHEN, CDR2 SYDVKM. The CDR3 runs 14 residues. The CDR3 here is CASKDTGSYQPQHF. The CDR3 bases are TGTGCCAGCAAGGACACGGGTTCTTATCAGCCCCAGCATTTT.

The V and J genes are TRBV7-9 and TRBJ1-2, with TRBD1 as a possible D gene (5 bases). V was cut by 2 bases and J by 3 bases, with 19 bases left in between. This CDR3 spans 17 amino acids. Per the germline V gene, CDR1 is SEHNR and CDR2 is FQNEAQ (reference sequence). CDR3 residues: CASSLSNPSQGDYGYTF. As DNA, the CDR3 is TGTGCCAGCAGCTTATCCAATCCCTCCCAAGGGGACTATGGCTACACCTTC.

The V call is TRBV5-1, the J call TRBJ1-3; D gene ambiguous. The CDR3 has 15 residues. With 0 bases removed from V and 2 bases from J, the gap between germline ends came to 9 bases. In germline, CDR1 is SGHRS, CDR2 YFSETQ. CDR3 residues: CASSLGDSTGNTIYF. CDR3 DNA sequence: TGCGCCAGCAGCTTGGGGGATTCAACTGGAAACACCATATATTTT.

The rearrangement links TRBV5-6 to TRBJ1-1; 11 bases line up with TRBD1. Per the germline V gene, CDR1 is SGHDT and CDR2 is YYEEEE. This CDR3 contains 15 residues. V was clipped by 0 bases and J by 4 bases; unmatched bases: 2. The chain's CDR3 is CASSLAGQGVTEAFF. The CDR3 coding sequence is TGTGCCAGCAGCTTGGCGGGACAGGGGGTCACTGAAGCTTTCTTT.

This clone was seen a few times. The chain carries TRBV12-5 and TRBJ2-3; TRBD1 matches at 7 bases. Per the germline V gene, CDR1 is LGHNT and CDR2 is FRNRAP. The ends lost 6 bases at V and 2 bases at J; junction bases unmatched: 5. The CDR3 runs 14 residues. CDR3 region: CASGRDSHTDTQYF. The CDR3 DNA reads as TGTGCTAGTGGACGGGACAGTCACACAGATACGCAGTATTTT.

The chain carries TRBV5-1 and TRBJ2-7; D assignment may be TRBD1 or TRBD2 (7 bases each). Germline-derived CDR1 and CDR2 are SGHRS and YFSETQ. V lost 4 bases and J lost 6, with 17 bases in between. CDR3 size: 14 residues. The CDR3 DNA follows: TGCGCCAGCAGCCAGGGGGGGCAAGGGCTCGAGCAGTACTTC. Residues: CASSQGGQGLEQYF.

The J gene is TRBJ2-7, the V gene TRBV16, with D unresolved. V was clipped by 0 bases and J by 6 bases, with 15 bases between them. This CDR3 region has 15 residues. Germline CDR1 is KGHSY and CDR2 is FQNENV. CDR3 region: CASSQSTPPNGEQYF. In nucleotides, the CDR3 is TGTGCCAGCAGCCAATCTACACCCCCAAACGGCGAGCAGTACTTC.

The genes are TRBV6-6 and TRBJ1-5; D is unclear. Per the germline V gene, CDR1 is MNHNY and CDR2 is SVGAGI (reference sequence). The CDR3 is 13 amino acids. The germline V and J ends were trimmed by 6 bases and 3 bases, with 9 bases remaining between them. This chain's CDR3 is CASRAGNNQPQHF. The CDR3 DNA reads as TGTGCCAGCAGAGCCGGGAACAATCAGCCCCAGCATTTT.

The CDR3, as DNA: TGTGCCAGCAGCGCTCAACGGGATTCACCCCTCCACTTT. Protein product: CASSAQRDSPLHF. The rearrangement uses TRBV7-3 and TRBJ1-6; D is unresolved. The CDR3 totals 13 residues. V lost 5 bases to trimming and J lost 8 bases, with 10 bases between them. From germline, CDR1 is SGHTA and CDR2 FQGTGA.

This clone was counted only a few times. V and J are TRBV6-6 and TRBJ2-6; no clear D gene. CDR1 and CDR2 from the germline V gene are MNHNY and SVGAGI (reference sequence). The V gene lost 4 bases and the J gene lost 0 bases, with 10 bases spanning the gap. The CDR3 totals 16 residues. CDR3 bases: TGTGCCAGCAGTTTGGAGCGTCTCTCTGGGGCCAACGTCCTGACTTTC. Encoded protein: CASSLERLSGANVLTF.

V and J are TRBV9 and TRBJ2-7, with TRBD2 matching 7 bases. The CDR3 length is 15 residues. J gave up 2 bases and V 4 bases, and 9 bases lay outside the gene matches. The germline CDR1 and CDR2 sequences are SGDLS and YYNGEE. The CDR3 coding sequence is TGTGCCAGCAGCAGCGGGACCCTAGGTACCTACGAGCAGTACTTC. Its translation: CASSSGTLGTYEQYF.

The rearrangement joins TRBV2 to TRBJ1-5; 8 nucleotides align to TRBD1. This CDR3 has 15 amino acids. Per germline, CDR1 SNHLY and CDR2 FYNNEI. Trimming at V came to 2 bases and at J to 9 bases, leaving 9 bases not matched to a gene. The CDR3 is CASSELLDRVPPQHF. CDR3 nucleotide sequence: TGTGCCAGCAGTGAATTATTGGACAGGGTTCCGCCCCAGCATTTT.

This sequence joins TRBV7-9 and TRBJ2-7, with D perhaps assigned TRBD1 or TRBD2 (6 bases each). The CDR3 loop spans 14 amino acids. The V end was cut by 1 base, the J end by 5 bases, with 12 bases between. Germline loops: CDR1 SEHNR, CDR2 FQNEAQ (reference sequence). This CDR3 is CASSLGVGGDEQYF. In DNA form, the CDR3 reads TGTGCCAGCAGCTTAGGGGTCGGGGGCGACGAGCAGTACTTC.

V usage is TRBV4-3 and J usage is TRBJ1-2; D uncertain. CDR3 size: 16 residues. The V gene lost 0 bases and the J gene lost 2 bases, with 13 bases spanning the gap. Germline lookup yields CDR1 LGHNA and CDR2 YSLEER. The DNA for the CDR3 is TGCGCCAGCAGCCAAGAAGCGCGCCAGTTCAACTATGGCTACACCTTC. Its translation: CASSQEARQFNYGYTF.